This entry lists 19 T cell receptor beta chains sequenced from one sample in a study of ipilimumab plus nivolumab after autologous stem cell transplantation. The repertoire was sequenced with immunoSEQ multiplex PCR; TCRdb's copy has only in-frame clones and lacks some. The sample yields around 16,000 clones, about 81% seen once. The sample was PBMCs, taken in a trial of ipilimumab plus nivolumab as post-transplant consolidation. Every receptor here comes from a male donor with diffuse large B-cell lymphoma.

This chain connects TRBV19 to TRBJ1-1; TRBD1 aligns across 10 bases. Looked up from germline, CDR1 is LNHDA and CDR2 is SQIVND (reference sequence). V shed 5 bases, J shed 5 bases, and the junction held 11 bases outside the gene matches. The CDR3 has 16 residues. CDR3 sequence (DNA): TGTGCCAGTAGTTTCACGATGACAGGGGGCGAAACTGAAGCTTTCTTT. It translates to CASSFTMTGGETEAFF.

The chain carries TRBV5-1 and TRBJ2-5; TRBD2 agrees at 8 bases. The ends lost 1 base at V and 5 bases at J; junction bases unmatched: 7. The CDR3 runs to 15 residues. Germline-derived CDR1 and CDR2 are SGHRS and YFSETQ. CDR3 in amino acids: CASSLLREGPETQYF. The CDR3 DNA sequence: TGCGCCAGCAGCTTGCTACGGGAGGGCCCCGAGACCCAGTACTTC.

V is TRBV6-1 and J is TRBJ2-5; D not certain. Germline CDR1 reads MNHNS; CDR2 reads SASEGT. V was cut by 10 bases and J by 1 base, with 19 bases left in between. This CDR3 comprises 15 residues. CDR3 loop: CATQRAGPSQETQYF. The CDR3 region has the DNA TGTGCCACCCAGAGAGCTGGACCGTCCCAAGAGACCCAGTACTTC.

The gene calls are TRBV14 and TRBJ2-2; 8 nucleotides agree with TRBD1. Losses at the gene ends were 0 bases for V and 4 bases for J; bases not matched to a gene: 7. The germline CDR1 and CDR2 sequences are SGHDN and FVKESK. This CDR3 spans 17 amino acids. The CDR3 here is CASSQDLSRGLTGELFF. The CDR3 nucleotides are TGTGCCAGCAGCCAAGATCTGTCCAGGGGGCTCACCGGGGAGCTGTTTTTT. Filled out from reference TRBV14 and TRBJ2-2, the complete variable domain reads EAGVTQFPSHSVIEKGQTVTLRCDPISGHDNLYWYRRVMGKEIKFLLHFVKESKQDESGMPNNRFLAERTGGTYSTLKVQPAELEDSGVYFCASSQDLSRGLTGELFFGEGSRLTVL.

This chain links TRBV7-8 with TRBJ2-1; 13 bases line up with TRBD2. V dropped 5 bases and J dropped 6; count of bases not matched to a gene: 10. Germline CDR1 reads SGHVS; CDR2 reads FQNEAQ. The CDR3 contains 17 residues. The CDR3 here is CASSRGGTSGIGNEQFF. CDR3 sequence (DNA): TGTGCCAGCAGCCGTGGCGGGACTAGCGGGATAGGCAATGAGCAGTTCTTC. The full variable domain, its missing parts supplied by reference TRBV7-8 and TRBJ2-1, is GAGVSQSPRYKVAKRGQDVALRCDPISGHVSLFWYQQALGQGPEFLTYFQNEAQLDKSGLPSDRFFAERPEGSVSTLKIQRTQQEDSAVYLCASSRGGTSGIGNEQFFGPGTRLTVL.

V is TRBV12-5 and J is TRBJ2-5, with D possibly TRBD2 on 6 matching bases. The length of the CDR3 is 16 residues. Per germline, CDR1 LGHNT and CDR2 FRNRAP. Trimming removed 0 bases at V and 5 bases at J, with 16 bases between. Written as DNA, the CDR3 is TGTGCTAGTGGTTTGGTATTTGGGGCTGGGGGGGAGACCCAGTACTTC. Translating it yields CASGLVFGAGGETQYF.

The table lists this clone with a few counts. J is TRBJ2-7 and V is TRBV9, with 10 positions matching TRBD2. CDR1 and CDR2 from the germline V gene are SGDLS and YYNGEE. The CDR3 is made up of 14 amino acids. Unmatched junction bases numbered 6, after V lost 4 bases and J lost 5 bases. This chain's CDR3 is CASSSSGRIDEQYF. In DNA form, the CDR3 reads TGTGCCAGCAGCTCTAGCGGGAGAATCGACGAGCAGTACTTC. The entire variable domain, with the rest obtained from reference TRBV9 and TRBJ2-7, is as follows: DSGVTQTPKHLITATGQRVTLRCSPRSGDLSVYWYQQSLDQGLQFLIQYYNGEERAKGNILERFSAQQFPDLHSELNLSSLELGDSALYFCASSSSGRIDEQYFGPGTRLTVT.

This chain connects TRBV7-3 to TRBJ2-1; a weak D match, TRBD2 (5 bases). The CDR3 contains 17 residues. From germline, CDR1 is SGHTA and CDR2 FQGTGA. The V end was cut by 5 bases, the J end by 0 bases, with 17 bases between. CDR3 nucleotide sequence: TGTGCCAGCAGCACAACGATAGCGCGGAGCTCCTACAATGAGCAGTTCTTC. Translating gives CASSTTIARSSYNEQFF.

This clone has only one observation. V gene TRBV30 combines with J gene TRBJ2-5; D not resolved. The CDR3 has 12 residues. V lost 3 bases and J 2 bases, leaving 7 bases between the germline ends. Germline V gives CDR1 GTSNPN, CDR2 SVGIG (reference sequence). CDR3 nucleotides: TGTGCCTGGAGACCCCAGCAAGAGACCCAGTACTTC. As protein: CAWRPQQETQYF.

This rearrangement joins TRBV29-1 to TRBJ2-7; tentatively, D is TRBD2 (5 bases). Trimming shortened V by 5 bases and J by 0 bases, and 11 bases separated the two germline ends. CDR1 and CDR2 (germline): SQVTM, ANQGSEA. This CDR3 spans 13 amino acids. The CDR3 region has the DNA TGCAGCGTTAGCGGAATGATCTCCTACGAGCAGTACTTC. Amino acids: CSVSGMISYEQYF.

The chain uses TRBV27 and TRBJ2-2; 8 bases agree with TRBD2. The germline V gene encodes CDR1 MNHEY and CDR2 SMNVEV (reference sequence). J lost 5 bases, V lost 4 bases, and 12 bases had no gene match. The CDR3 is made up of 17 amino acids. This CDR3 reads CASSYASPGGATGELFF. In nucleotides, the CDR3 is TGTGCCAGCAGTTACGCCTCCCCGGGAGGGGCAACCGGGGAGCTGTTTTTT.

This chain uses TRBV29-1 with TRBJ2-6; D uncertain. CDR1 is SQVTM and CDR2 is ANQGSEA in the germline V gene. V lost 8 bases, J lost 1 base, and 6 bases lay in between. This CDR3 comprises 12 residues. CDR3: CSTSSGANVLTF. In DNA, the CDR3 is TGCAGCACGTCTTCTGGGGCCAACGTCCTGACTTTC.

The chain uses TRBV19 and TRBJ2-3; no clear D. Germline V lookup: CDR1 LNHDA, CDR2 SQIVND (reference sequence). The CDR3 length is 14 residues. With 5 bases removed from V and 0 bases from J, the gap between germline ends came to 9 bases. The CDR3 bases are TGTGCCAGTAGTTGGACGGCTAGCACAGATACGCAGTATTTT. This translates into CASSWTASTDTQYF.

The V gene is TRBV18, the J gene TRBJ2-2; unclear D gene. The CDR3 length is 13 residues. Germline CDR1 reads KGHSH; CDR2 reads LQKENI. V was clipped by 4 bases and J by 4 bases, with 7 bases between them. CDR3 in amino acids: CASSLLSTGELFF. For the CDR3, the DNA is TGTGCCAGCTCACTGTTATCCACCGGGGAGCTGTTTTTT. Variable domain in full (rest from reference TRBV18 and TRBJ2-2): NAGVMQNPRHLVRRRGQEARLRCSPMKGHSHVYWYRQLPEEGLKFMVYLQKENIIDESGMPKERFSAEFPKEGPSILRIQQVVRGDSAAYFCASSLLSTGELFFGEGSRLTVL.

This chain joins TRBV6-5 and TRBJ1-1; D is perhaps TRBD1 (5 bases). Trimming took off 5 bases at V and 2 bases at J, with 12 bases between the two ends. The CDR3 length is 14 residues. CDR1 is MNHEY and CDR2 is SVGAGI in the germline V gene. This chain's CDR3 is CASSLYQGNTEAFF. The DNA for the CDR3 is TGTGCCAGCAGTCTGTATCAGGGAAACACTGAAGCTTTCTTT.

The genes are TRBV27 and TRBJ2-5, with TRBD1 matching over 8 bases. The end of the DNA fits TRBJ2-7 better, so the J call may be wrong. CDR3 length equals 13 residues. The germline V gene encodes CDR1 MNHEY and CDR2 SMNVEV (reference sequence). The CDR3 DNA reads TGTGCCAGCCATCAGCAGGGGGCTCTCGAGCAGTACTTC. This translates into CASHQQGALEQYF.

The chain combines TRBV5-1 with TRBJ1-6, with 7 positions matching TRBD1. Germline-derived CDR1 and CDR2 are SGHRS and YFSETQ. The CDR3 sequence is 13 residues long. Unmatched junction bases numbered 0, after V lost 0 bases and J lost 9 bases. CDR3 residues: CASSLDRGSPLHF. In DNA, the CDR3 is TGCGCCAGCAGCTTGGACAGGGGTTCACCCCTCCACTTT.

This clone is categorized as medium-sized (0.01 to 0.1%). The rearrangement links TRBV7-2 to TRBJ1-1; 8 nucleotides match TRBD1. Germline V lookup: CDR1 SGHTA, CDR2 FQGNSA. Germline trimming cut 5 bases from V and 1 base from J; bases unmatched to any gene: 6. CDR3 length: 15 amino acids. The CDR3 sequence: CASSLSDRANTEAFF. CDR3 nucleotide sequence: TGTGCCAGCAGCCTCTCGGACAGGGCGAACACTGAAGCTTTCTTT.

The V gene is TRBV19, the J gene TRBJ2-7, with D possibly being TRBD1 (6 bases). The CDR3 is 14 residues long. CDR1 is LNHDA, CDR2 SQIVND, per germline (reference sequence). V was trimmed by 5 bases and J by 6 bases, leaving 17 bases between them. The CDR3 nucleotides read TGTGCCAGTAGTCCCGACAGGAGCCCCATCGAGCAGTACTTC. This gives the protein CASSPDRSPIEQYF.